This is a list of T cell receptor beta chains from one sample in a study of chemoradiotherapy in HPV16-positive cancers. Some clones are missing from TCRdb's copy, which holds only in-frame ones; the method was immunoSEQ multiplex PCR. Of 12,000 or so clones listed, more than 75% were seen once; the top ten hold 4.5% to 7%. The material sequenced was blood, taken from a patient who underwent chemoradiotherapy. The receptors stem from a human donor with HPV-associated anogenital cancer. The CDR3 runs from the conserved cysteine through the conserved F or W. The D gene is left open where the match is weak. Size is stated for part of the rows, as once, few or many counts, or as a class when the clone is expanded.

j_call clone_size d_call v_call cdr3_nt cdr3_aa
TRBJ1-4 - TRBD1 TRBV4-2 TGTGCCAGCAGCAACAAACGCACGACAGGGAAGACTAATGAAAAACTGTTTTTT CASSNKRTTGKTNEKLFF
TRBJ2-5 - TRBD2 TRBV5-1 TGCGCCAGCAGCTTGGCCCCTGGCGGGGGGGGTCAAGAGACCCAGTACTTC CASSLAPGGGGQETQYF
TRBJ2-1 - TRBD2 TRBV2 TGTGCCAGCAGTCGCGGGGGATTAAACTACAATGAGCAGTTCTTC CASSRGGLNYNEQFF
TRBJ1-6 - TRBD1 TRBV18 TGTGCCAGCTCACTGACAGGGTCGGGGGAAGTTTCACCCCTCCACTTT CASSLTGSGEVSPLHF
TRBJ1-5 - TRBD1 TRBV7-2 TGTGCCAGCAGCAAACGGACAGGGGCCAGCAATCAGCCCCAGCATTTT CASSKRTGASNQPQHF
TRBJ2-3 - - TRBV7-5 TGTGTCAGAAGCTCCGGGGGGGGCACAGATACGCAGTATTTT CVRSSGGGTDTQYF
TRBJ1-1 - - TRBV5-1 TGCGCCAGCAGCCTGGACACTCCGAACACTGAAGCTTTCTTT CASSLDTPNTEAFF
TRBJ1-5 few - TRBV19 TGTGCCAGTACAGGGAGAGGGGATCAGCCCCAGCATTTT CASTGRGDQPQHF
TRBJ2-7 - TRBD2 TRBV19 TGTGCCAGTAGTATAGTACTAGCGGGGGTCAACTCCTACGAGCAGTACTTC CASSIVLAGVNSYEQYF
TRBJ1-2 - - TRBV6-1 TGTGCCAGCAGGGAACAACTACGACCCGGCTACACCTTC CASREQLRPGYTF
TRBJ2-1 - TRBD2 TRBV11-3 TGTGCCAGCAGCCCCGGGACTAGCGGGGGGGCTCATAGCTCCTACAATGAGCAGTTCTTC CASSPGTSGGAHSSYNEQFF
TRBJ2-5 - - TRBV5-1 TGCGCCAGCAGCTTAGTCCCCAGGGAGACCCAGTACTTC CASSLVPRETQYF
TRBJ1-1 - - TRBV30 TGTGCCGGAGATAAGGGCGGATTTATGAACACTGAAGCTTTCTTT CAGDKGGFMNTEAFF
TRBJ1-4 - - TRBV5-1 TGCGCCAGCAGCTTGGAGGCGGGACCGGGAAATGAAAAACTGTTTTTT CASSLEAGPGNEKLFF
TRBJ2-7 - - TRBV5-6 TGTGCCAGCAGCTTGGATAAAGGTCCCGTCATCGAGCAGTACTTC CASSLDKGPVIEQYF